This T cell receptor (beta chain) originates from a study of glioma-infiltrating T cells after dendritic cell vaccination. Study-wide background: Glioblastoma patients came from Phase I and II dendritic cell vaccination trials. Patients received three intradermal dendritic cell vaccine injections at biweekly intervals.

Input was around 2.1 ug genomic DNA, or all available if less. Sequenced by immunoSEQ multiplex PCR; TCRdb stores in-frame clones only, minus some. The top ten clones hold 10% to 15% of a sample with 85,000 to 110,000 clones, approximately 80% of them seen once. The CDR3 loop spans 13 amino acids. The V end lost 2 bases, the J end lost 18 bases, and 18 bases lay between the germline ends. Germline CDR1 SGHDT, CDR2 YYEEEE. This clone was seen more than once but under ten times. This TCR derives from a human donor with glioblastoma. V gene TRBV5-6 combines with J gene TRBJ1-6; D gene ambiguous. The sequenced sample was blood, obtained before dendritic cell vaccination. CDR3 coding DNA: TGTGCCAGCAGCTTACGATTACCGGGTCCTCCCCACTTT. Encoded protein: CASSLRLPGPPHF.